The 13 T cell receptor beta chains presented below share a single source sample, sequenced in a study of blood T cell repertoires in COVID-19. The protocol was immunoSEQ multiplex PCR, while the TCRdb copy is restricted to in-frame clones and leaves out a portion. The table lists fewer than 350,000 clones, around nine tenths of them singletons. Sequencing input: peripheral blood. These receptors originate from a woman aged 70-85 years with COVID-19, enrolled during active disease.

J is TRBJ1-1 and V is TRBV21-1; the table gives TRBD1 as D, unverified against the DNA. TRBV21-1 represents a pseudogene. The CDR3 consists of 16 residues. The CDR3 region has the DNA TGTGCCAGCAGCAAGGTCAGGGGGCGCGGCAGTACTGAAGCTTTCTTT. Translated: CASSKVRGRGSTEAFF.

The V and J genes are TRBV5-1 and TRBJ2-7, with TRBD1 matching over 7 bases. The CDR3 covers 15 residues. Germline-derived CDR1 and CDR2 are SGHRS and YFSETQ. Unmatched junction bases numbered 6, after V lost 3 bases and J lost 0 bases. The CDR3 is CASSYLDRSSYEQYF. The CDR3 bases are TGCGCCAGCAGCTACTTGGACAGGTCCTCCTACGAGCAGTACTTC.

The J gene is TRBJ1-1, the V gene TRBV5-1; the match to TRBD1 covers 8 bases. Trimming removed 4 bases from V and 8 bases from J; junction bases left unmatched: 13. From germline, CDR1 is SGHRS and CDR2 YFSETQ. The CDR3 extends over 15 amino acids. The CDR3 nucleotides are TGCGCCAGCAGCCTAAGGACAGGGATTGTTTCGGAAGCTTTCTTT. It translates to CASSLRTGIVSEAFF.

J is TRBJ1-2 and V is TRBV12-3 or TRBV12-4; D gene ambiguous. CDR3 size: 13 residues. V gave up 7 bases and J gave up 7 bases, with 16 bases separating them. The chain's CDR3 is CASTPEWSVGYTF. DNA for the CDR3: TGTGCCAGCACCCCGGAGTGGTCGGTTGGCTACACCTTC.

This sequence joins TRBV18 and TRBJ1-1; the match to TRBD1 covers 7 bases. With 2 bases clipped from V and 5 bases from J, the junction kept 2 bases outside the gene matches. CDR1 and CDR2 (germline): KGHSH, LQKENI. The CDR3 totals 13 residues. The CDR3 sequence is CASSPDRETEAFF. Written as DNA, the CDR3 is TGTGCCAGCTCACCAGACAGGGAGACTGAAGCTTTCTTT.

The chain joins TRBV27 to TRBJ2-1; 14 positions match TRBD2. The J segment lost 9 bases and the V segment lost 7 bases, leaving 11 bases of the junction unmatched. The CDR3 contains 16 residues. Per the germline V gene, CDR1 is MNHEY and CDR2 is SMNVEV (reference sequence). The CDR3 DNA reads as TGTGCCAGCACTCTTACATCCGGACTAGCGGGGGGTGAGCAGTTCTTC. Encoded protein: CASTLTSGLAGGEQFF.

The V call is TRBV5-6, the J call TRBJ2-7; D gene unclear. V gave up 0 bases and J gave up 0 bases, with 7 bases separating them. Germline CDR1 reads SGHDT; CDR2 reads YYEEEE. This CDR3 has 14 residues. The CDR3 DNA reads TGTGCCAGCAGCTTGGACACCACCTCCTACGAGCAGTACTTC. Protein sequence: CASSLDTTSYEQYF.

The V call is TRBV6-6, the J call TRBJ1-1, with a possible D match to TRBD1 (6 bases). V dropped 5 bases and J dropped 4 bases, with 14 bases sitting between them. The CDR3 has 14 residues. CDR1 is MNHNY and CDR2 is SVGAGI in the germline V gene (reference sequence). Here the CDR3 DNA reads TGTGCCAGCAGTCCGGACAGTGGGGGCACTGAAGCTTTCTTT. Translation gives CASSPDSGGTEAFF.

The chain uses TRBV5-4 and TRBJ2-1; TRBD1 aligns across 12 bases. From germline, CDR1 is SGHNT and CDR2 YYREEE (reference sequence). After removal of 0 bases from V and 2 bases from J, the junction contained 3 bases not matched to a gene. This CDR3 contains 17 residues. The CDR3 nucleotides are TGTGCCAGCAGCTTGGCCGGGACAGGGGGCGCCTACAATGAGCAGTTCTTC. It encodes CASSLAGTGGAYNEQFF.

The gene calls are TRBV13 and TRBJ1-4, with TRBD1 matching over 11 bases. The CDR3 has 18 amino acids. V shed 1 base, J shed 2 bases, and the junction held 6 bases outside the gene matches. CDR1 PRHDT and CDR2 FYEKMQ come from the germline V gene (reference sequence). The CDR3 spells CASSLAGQGGTTNEKLFF. DNA for the CDR3: TGTGCCAGCAGCTTAGCGGGACAGGGGGGAACGACTAATGAAAAACTGTTTTTT.

This clone was seen only once. The V and J genes are TRBV24-1 and TRBJ1-1, with TRBD1 matching over 7 bases. Looked up from germline, CDR1 is KGHDR and CDR2 is SFDVKD. The CDR3 length is 17 residues. Losses at the gene ends were 1 base for V and 1 base for J; bases not matched to a gene: 8. CDR3 in DNA: TGTGCCACCAGTGATTTACGTAGGGGGCGAGGGAACACTGAAGCTTTCTTT. It encodes CATSDLRRGRGNTEAFF.

This clone was counted only a few times. The CDR3 region is CASSFLRGNTEAFF. In nucleotides, the CDR3 is TGTGCCAGCAGCTTTTTAAGGGGTAACACTGAAGCTTTCTTT. The V and J genes are TRBV7-2 and TRBJ1-1; D is perhaps TRBD1 (5 bases). The V gene lost 3 bases and the J gene lost 2 bases, with 10 bases spanning the gap. The CDR3 contains 14 residues. Germline V gene data show CDR1 as SGHTA and CDR2 as FQGNSA.

The rearrangement links TRBV29-1 to TRBJ1-1; D is unclear. The V end was cut by 4 bases, the J end by 5 bases, with 11 bases between. The CDR3 runs 12 residues. Looked up from germline, CDR1 is SQVTM and CDR2 is ANQGSEA. The CDR3 nucleotides read TGCAGCGTTGGGGAGGAGCGGACTGAAGCTTTCTTT. Encoded protein: CSVGEERTEAFF.